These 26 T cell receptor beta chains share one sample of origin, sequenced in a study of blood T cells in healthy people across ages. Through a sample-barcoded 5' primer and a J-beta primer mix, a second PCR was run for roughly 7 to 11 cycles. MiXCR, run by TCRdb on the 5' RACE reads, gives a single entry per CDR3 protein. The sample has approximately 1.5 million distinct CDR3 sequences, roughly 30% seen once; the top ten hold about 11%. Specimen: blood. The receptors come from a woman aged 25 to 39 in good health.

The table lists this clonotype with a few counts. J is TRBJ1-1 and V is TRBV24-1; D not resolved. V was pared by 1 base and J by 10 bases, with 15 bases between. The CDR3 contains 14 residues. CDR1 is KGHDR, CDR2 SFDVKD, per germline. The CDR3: CATSDLSSFSGAFF. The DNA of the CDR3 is TGTGCCACCAGTGATTTAAGCAGTTTCAGTGGAGCTTTCTTT.

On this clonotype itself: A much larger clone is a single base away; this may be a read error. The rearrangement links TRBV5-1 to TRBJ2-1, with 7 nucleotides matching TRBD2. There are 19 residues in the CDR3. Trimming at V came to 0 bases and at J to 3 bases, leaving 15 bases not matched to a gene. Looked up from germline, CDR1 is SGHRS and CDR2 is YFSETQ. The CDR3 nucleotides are TGCGCCAGCAGCTTGGATCCAGCGGGATTGAACGAGGACTACAATGAGCAGTTCTTC. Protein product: CASSLDPAGLNEDYNEQFF.

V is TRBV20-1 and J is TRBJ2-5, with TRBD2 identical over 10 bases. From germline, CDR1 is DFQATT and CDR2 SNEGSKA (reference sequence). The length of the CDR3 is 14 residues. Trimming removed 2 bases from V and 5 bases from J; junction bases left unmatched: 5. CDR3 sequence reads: CSARKAGGHETQYF. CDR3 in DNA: TGCAGTGCTAGAAAAGCGGGGGGGCACGAGACCCAGTACTTC.

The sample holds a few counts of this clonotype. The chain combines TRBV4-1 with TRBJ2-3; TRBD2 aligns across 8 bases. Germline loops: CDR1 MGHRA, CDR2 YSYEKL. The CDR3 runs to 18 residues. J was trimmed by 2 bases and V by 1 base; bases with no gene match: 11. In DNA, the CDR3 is TGCGCCAGCAGCCAAGGAGGGATAGCGGGATCTTCCACAGATACGCAGTATTTT. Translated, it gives CASSQGGIAGSSTDTQYF.

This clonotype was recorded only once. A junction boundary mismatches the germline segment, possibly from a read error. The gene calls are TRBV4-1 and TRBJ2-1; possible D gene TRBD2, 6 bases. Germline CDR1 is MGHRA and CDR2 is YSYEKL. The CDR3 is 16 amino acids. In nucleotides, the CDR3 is TGCACCAGCAGCCAAGATTTGGGGGACTTCTACAATGAGCAGTTCTTC. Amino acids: CTSSQDLGDFYNEQFF.

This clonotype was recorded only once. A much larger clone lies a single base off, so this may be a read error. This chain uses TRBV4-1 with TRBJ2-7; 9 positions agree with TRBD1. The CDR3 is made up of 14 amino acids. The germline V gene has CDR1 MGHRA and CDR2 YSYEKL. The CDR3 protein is CASSRDRAVYELYF. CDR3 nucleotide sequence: TGCGCCAGCAGCAGGGACAGGGCAGTCTACGAGCTGTACTTC.

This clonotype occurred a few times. The CDR3 sequence is CASSLATNGETQYF. DNA for the CDR3: TGCGCCAGCAGCTTGGCCACTAACGGAGAGACCCAGTACTTC. J is TRBJ2-5 and V is TRBV5-1; no clear D. The germline V and J ends were trimmed by 0 bases and 4 bases, with 10 bases remaining between them. The germline V gene has CDR1 SGHRS and CDR2 YFSETQ. This CDR3 comprises 14 residues. The full variable domain, completed using reference TRBV5-1 and TRBJ2-5, is KAGVTQTPRYLIKTRGQQVTLSCSPISGHRSVSWYQQTPGQGLQFLFEYFSETQRNKGNFPGRFSGRQFSNSRSEMNVSTLELGDSALYLCASSLATNGETQYFGPGTRLLVL.

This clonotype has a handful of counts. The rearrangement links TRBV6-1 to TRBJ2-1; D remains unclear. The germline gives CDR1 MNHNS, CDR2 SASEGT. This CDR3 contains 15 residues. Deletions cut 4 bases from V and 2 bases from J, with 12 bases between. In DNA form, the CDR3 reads TGTGCCAGCAGTGCCCCTTGGTCCCCCTACAATGAGCAGTTCTTC. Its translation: CASSAPWSPYNEQFF.

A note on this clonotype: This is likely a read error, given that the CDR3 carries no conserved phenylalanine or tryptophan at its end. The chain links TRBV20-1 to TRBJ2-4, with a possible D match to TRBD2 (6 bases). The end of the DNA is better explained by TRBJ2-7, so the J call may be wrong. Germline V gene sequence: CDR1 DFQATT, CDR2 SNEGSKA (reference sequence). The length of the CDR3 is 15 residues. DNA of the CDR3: TGCAGTGCTAGAGCATGGGAGGTCATCAGCTACGAGCAGTACTGC. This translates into CSARAWEVISYEQYC.

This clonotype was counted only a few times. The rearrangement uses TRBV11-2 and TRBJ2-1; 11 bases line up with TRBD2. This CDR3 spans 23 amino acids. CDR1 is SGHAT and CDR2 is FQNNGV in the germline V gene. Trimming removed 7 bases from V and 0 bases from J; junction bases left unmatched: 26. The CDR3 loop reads CASNTRPGSFSSGRSFSYNEQFF. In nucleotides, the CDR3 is TGTGCCAGCAACACCCGGCCGGGGTCCTTCTCTAGCGGGAGGTCATTCTCCTACAATGAGCAGTTCTTC.

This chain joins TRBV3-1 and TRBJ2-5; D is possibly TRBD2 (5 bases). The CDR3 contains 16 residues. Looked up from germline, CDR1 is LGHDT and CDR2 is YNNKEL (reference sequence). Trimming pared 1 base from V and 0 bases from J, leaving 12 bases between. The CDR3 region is CASSQGTGINQETQYF. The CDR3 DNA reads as TGTGCCAGCAGCCAAGGAACGGGAATAAACCAAGAGACCCAGTACTTC.

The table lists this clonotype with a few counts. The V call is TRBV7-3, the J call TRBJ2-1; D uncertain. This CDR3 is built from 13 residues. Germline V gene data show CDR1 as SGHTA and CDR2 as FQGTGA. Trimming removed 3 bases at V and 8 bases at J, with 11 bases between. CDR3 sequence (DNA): TGTGCCAGCAGCTTTACCTCGAGCGATGAGCAGTTCTTC. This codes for CASSFTSSDEQFF. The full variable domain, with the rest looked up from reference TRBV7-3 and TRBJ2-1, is GAGVSQTPSNKVTEKGKYVELRCDPISGHTALYWYRQSLGQGPEFLIYFQGTGAADDSGLPNDRFFAVRPEGSVSTLKIQRTERGDSAVYLCASSFTSSDEQFFGPGTRLTVL.

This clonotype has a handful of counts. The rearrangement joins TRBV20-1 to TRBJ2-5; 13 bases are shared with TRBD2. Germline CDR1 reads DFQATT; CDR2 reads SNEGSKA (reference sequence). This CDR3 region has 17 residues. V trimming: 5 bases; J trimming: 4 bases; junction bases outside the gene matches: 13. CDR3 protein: CSALGLAGAKRGETQYF. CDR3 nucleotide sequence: TGCAGTGCTCTAGGACTAGCGGGAGCTAAGAGGGGAGAGACCCAGTACTTC.

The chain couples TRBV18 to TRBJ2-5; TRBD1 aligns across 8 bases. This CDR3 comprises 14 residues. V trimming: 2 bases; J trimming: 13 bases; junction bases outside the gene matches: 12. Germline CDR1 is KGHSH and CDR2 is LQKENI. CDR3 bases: TGTGCCAGCTCACCAGGGGACAGGCGGACCAAACCGTACTTC. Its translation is CASSPGDRRTKPYF.

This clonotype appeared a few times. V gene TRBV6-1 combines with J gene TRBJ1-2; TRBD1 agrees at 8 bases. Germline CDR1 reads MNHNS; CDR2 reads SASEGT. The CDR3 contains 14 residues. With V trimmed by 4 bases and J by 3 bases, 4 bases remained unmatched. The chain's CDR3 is CASSVTTGDYGYTF. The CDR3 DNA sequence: TGTGCCAGCAGTGTCACGACAGGGGACTATGGCTACACCTTC.

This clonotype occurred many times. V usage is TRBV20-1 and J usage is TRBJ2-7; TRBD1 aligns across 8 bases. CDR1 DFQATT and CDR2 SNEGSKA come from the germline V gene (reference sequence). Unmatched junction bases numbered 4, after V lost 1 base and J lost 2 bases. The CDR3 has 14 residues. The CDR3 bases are TGCAGTGCTAGAGGGACAGGGAATCCCTACGAGCAGTACTTC. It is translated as CSARGTGNPYEQYF.

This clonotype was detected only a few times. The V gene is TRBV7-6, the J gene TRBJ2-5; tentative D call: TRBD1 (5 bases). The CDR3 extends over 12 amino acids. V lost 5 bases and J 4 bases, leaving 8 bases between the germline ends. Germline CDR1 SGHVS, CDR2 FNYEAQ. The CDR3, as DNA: TGTGCCAGCAGCCGACAGTCAGAGACCCAGTACTTC. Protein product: CASSRQSETQYF.

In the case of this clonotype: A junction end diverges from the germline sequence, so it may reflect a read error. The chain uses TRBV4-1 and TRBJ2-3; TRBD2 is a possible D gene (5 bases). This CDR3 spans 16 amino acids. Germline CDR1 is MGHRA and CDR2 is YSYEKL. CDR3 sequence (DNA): TGCGCCAGCGGCCAAGAAGGACTTAGTAGGACAGATACGCAGTATTTT. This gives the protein CASGQEGLSRTDTQYF.

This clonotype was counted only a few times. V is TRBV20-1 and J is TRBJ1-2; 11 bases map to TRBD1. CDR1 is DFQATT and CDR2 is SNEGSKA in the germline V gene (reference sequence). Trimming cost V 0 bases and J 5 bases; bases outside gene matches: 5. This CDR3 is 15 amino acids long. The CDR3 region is CSARDSGTGGYGYTF. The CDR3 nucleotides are TGCAGTGCTAGAGATTCCGGGACAGGGGGTTATGGCTACACCTTC.

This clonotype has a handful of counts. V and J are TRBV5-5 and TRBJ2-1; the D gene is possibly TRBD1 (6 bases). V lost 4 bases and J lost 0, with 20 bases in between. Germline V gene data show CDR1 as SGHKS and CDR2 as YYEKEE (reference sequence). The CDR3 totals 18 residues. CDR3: CASSLGGTGISSYNEQFF. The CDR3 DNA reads TGTGCCAGCAGCCTTGGGGGTACAGGGATCAGCTCCTACAATGAGCAGTTCTTC.

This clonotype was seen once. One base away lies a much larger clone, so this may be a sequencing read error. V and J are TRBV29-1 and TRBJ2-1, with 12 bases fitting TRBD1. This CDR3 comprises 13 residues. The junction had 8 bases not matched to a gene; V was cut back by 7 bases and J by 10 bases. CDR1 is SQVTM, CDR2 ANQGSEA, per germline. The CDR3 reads CSASGQGADEQFF. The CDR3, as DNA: TGCAGCGCTTCGGGACAGGGGGCCGACGAGCAGTTCTTC.

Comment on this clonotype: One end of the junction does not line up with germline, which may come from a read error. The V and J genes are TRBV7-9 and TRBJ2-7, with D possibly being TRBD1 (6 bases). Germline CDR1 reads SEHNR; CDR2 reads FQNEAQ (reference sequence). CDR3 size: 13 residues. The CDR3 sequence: CARSSWTAYEQYF. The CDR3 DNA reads TGTGCCCGCAGCTCCTGGACAGCTTACGAGCAGTACTTC.

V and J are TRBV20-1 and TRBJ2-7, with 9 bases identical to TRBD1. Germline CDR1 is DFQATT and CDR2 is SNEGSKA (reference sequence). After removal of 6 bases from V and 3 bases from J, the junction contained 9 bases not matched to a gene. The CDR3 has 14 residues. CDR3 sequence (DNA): TGCAGTGCGGGGGTGGGGACAGGGATCTACGAGCAGTACTTC. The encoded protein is CSAGVGTGIYEQYF.

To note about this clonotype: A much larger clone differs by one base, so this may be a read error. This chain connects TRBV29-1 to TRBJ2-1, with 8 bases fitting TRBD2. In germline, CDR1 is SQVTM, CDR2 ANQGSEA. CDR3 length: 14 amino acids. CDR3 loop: CSVKTSVAYSEQFF. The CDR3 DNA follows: TGCAGCGTTAAGACTAGCGTTGCCTACAGTGAGCAGTTCTTC.

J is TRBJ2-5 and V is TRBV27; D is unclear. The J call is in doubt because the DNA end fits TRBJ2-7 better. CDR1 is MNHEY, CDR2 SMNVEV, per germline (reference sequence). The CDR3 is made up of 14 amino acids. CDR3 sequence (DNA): TGTGCCAGCGGTTACGTGGTGGGATCCTACGAGCAGTACTTC. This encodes CASGYVVGSYEQYF.

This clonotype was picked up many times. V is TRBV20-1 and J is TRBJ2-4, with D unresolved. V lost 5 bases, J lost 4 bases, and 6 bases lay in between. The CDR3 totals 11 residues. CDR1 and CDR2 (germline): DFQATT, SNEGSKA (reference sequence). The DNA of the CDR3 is TGCAGTGCTGTCGAGAAAAACATTCAGTACTTC. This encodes CSAVEKNIQYF.